This entry is about one TCR beta chain. What it binds is unknown. V was trimmed by 0 bases and J by 3 bases, leaving 6 bases between them. The CDR3 is 13 amino acids. Germline V lookup: CDR1 SGHNT, CDR2 YYREEE (reference sequence). 60 Vbeta and 13 Jbeta primers were used in PCR. Measured with immunoSEQ multiplex PCR; TCRdb has only the in-frame clones, and not every one. This table has around 180,000 clones, about 73% appearing once. The sample is drawn from a study of cytomegalovirus exposure and HLA in healthy donors. Across the study: Previous work identified roughly 120 million unique TCR beta sequences from roughly 170 million T cells. Findings and caveats of the study: Accurate HLA-A and HLA-B prediction from TCR beta sequences was reported for most subjects. Associated with cytomegalovirus, according to the listing, were approximately 160 TCR beta chains.

The chain has TRBV5-4 and TRBJ1-1; D unclear. What was sequenced was PBMCs. This sequence was found in a woman between 50 and 59 years old in good health and CMV-seropositive. CDR3 region: CASSLGADTEAFF. CDR3 DNA sequence: TGTGCCAGCAGCTTGGGGGCAGACACTGAAGCTTTCTTT.